Listed here are 30 T cell receptor beta chains from one sample, sequenced in a study of blood T cell repertoires in COVID-19. Only in-frame clones appear in the TCRdb table, and some are missing; sequencing was by immunoSEQ multiplex PCR. The sample yields some 220,000 clones, approximately 85% seen once. The sample comprised peripheral blood. These receptors all come from a woman in her 70s with COVID-19, enrolled during active disease.

The chain recombines TRBV7-2 with TRBJ1-1; D may be TRBD1 (5 bases). With 5 bases removed from V and 5 bases from J, the gap between germline ends came to 15 bases. From germline, CDR1 is SGHTA and CDR2 FQGNSA. This CDR3 is 14 amino acids long. The CDR3 bases are TGTGCCAGCAGCCCGCTGGGGACTGGGACTGAAGCTTTCTTT. It encodes CASSPLGTGTEAFF. The entire variable domain, with the rest obtained from reference TRBV7-2 and TRBJ1-1, is as follows: GAGVSQSPSNKVTEKGKDVELRCDPISGHTALYWYRQSLGQGLEFLIYFQGNSAPDKSGLPSDRFSAERTGGSVSTLTIQRTQQEDSAVYLCASSPLGTGTEAFFGQGTRLTVV.

The V call is TRBV7-8, the J call TRBJ1-4; 7 nucleotides align to TRBD1. The CDR3 is 16 residues long. V shed 1 base, J shed 8 bases, and the junction held 10 bases outside the gene matches. Germline loops: CDR1 SGHVS, CDR2 FQNEAQ. CDR3 protein: CASSLEYNRGGEKLFF. The CDR3 DNA reads TGTGCCAGCAGCTTAGAGTATAACAGGGGCGGCGAAAAACTGTTTTTT.

CDR3 DNA: TGTGCCAGCAGTTTGAGACAGGGGGCCCTTTCTCCCCTCCACTTT. This codes for CASSLRQGALSPLHF. This rearrangement joins TRBV28 to TRBJ1-6, with 10 bases aligning to TRBD1. Germline V CDR1 and CDR2: MDHEN, SYDVKM. The CDR3 extends over 15 amino acids. The V segment lost 3 bases and the J segment 13 bases; nucleotides outside the gene matches: 9.

The table lists this clone with a few counts. The chain links TRBV7-8 to TRBJ1-2; 9 bases agree with TRBD1. With 5 bases clipped from V and 7 bases from J, the junction kept 5 bases outside the gene matches. CDR1 and CDR2 from the germline V gene are SGHVS and FQNEAQ. The CDR3 is 13 amino acids. CDR3 nucleotides: TGTGCCAGCAGCCCTACAGGGGGCAGTGGCTACACCTTC. Translating it yields CASSPTGGSGYTF. The variable domain in full, completed from reference TRBV7-8 and TRBJ1-2, reads GAGVSQSPRYKVAKRGQDVALRCDPISGHVSLFWYQQALGQGPEFLTYFQNEAQLDKSGLPSDRFFAERPEGSVSTLKIQRTQQEDSAVYLCASSPTGGSGYTFGSGTRLTVV.

The V call is TRBV3-1 (or the pseudogene TRBV3-2), the J call TRBJ1-6, with 10 bases matching TRBD1. Germline V gives CDR1 LGHDT, CDR2 YNNKEL (reference sequence). The junction had 6 bases not matched to a gene; V was cut back by 3 bases and J by 7 bases. The CDR3 runs to 16 residues. CDR3 in amino acids: CASSHPGTGENSPLHF. For the CDR3, the DNA is TGTGCCAGCAGCCACCCCGGGACAGGGGAAAATTCACCCCTCCACTTT.

V and J are TRBV3-1 (or the pseudogene TRBV3-2) and TRBJ2-1; 7 bases fit TRBD1. Germline V CDR1 and CDR2: LGHDT, YNNKEL (reference sequence). Trimming cost V 2 bases and J 7 bases; bases outside gene matches: 5. The CDR3 runs 14 residues. CDR3 sequence: CASSQSRGSNEQFF. The DNA for the CDR3 is TGTGCCAGCAGCCAATCCAGGGGGTCTAATGAGCAGTTCTTC.

V usage is TRBV5-4 and J usage is TRBJ2-3; 9 bases are a match to TRBD2. Trimming took 3 bases from V and 2 from J; bases not matched to a gene: 4. The CDR3 length is 15 residues. Germline V gene data show CDR1 as SGHNT and CDR2 as YYREEE (reference sequence). CDR3 in DNA: TGTGCCAGCAGCTGGGGCGGGGGGGACACAGATACGCAGTATTTT. Encoded protein: CASSWGGGDTDTQYF.

The rearrangement links TRBV11-3 to TRBJ1-6; D is unresolved. The V gene's germline CDR1 is SGHNT and CDR2 YENEEA. Trimming removed 6 bases at V and 2 bases at J, with 11 bases between. CDR3 size: 15 residues. The CDR3 here is CASSPTSTYNSPLHF. CDR3 bases: TGTGCCAGCAGTCCGACAAGCACCTATAATTCACCCCTCCACTTT. Looking up the rest from reference TRBV11-3 and TRBJ1-6 gives the full variable domain: EAGVVQSPRYKIIEKKQPVAFWCNPISGHNTLYWYLQNLGQGPELLIRYENEEAVDDSQLPKDRFSAERLKGVDSTLKIQPAELGDSAVYLCASSPTSTYNSPLHFGNGTRLTVT.

The chain links TRBV7-2 to TRBJ1-5; perhaps TRBD1 as D (5 bases). CDR3 length equals 14 residues. Germline V gene lookup returns CDR1 SGHTA and CDR2 FQGNSA. Trimming took 0 bases from V and 7 from J, leaving 10 bases between them. CDR3 DNA: TGTGCCAGCAGCTTAGCGCACGGGGGGCAGCCCCAGCATTTT. Translating it yields CASSLAHGGQPQHF.

The rearrangement links TRBV24-1 to TRBJ1-2; TRBD1 matches at 7 bases. This CDR3 region has 13 residues. Trimming took 6 bases from V and 6 from J; bases not matched to a gene: 6. Germline V gene data show CDR1 as KGHDR and CDR2 as SFDVKD. The CDR3 loop reads CATSPQGGDGYTF. CDR3 DNA: TGTGCCACCAGTCCCCAGGGGGGCGATGGCTACACCTTC.

This clone occurred once. The chain joins TRBV10-2 to TRBJ2-3; tentatively, D is TRBD1 (6 bases). Germline lookup yields CDR1 WSHSY and CDR2 SAAADI. The CDR3 covers 14 residues. V was clipped by 6 bases and J by 3 bases, with 13 bases between them. CDR3 sequence (DNA): TGCGCCAGCAGAAAACAGGGCGGAACAGATACGCAGTATTTT. Encoded protein: CASRKQGGTDTQYF.

This chain connects TRBV7-2 to TRBJ2-1; 7 bases line up with TRBD1. This CDR3 region has 16 residues. The junction had 8 bases not matched to a gene; V was cut back by 6 bases and J by 0 bases. Germline V gives CDR1 SGHTA, CDR2 FQGNSA. In DNA form, the CDR3 reads TGTGCCAGCAGGCCCCCCCGGGACAGCTCCTACAATGAGCAGTTCTTC. Protein: CASRPPRDSSYNEQFF.

The rearrangement links TRBV7-9 to TRBJ1-4; D perhaps matches TRBD1 (5 bases). Germline V CDR1 and CDR2: SEHNR, FQNEAQ (reference sequence). The CDR3 sequence is 16 residues long. V lost 2 bases and J lost 10, with 20 bases in between. Written as DNA, the CDR3 is TGTGCCAGCAGCTTAATTACGGGGGGACTACCGGTAAAACTGTTTTTT. It yields the protein CASSLITGGLPVKLFF.

V and J are TRBV7-2 and TRBJ1-2; 7 bases line up with TRBD1. The CDR3 runs 14 residues. Germline V gene data show CDR1 as SGHTA and CDR2 as FQGNSA. Trimming took 4 bases from V and 3 from J; bases not matched to a gene: 5. The CDR3 sequence: CASSYNRGDYGYTF. For the CDR3, the DNA is TGTGCCAGCAGCTACAACAGGGGTGACTATGGCTACACCTTC.

The chain uses TRBV6-5 and TRBJ1-3; D not resolved. Germline loops: CDR1 MNHEY, CDR2 SVGAGI. This CDR3 has 12 amino acids. The germline V and J ends were trimmed by 6 bases and 4 bases, with 7 bases remaining between them. The CDR3 protein is CASSKPGNTIYF. The DNA of the CDR3 is TGTGCCAGCAGCAAGCCGGGAAACACCATATATTTT.

The chain employs TRBV4-2 and TRBJ1-2; 10 positions agree with TRBD1. The CDR3 contains 15 residues. J was trimmed by 8 bases and V by 0 bases; bases with no gene match: 6. CDR1 is LGHNA, CDR2 YNFKEQ, per germline. The CDR3: CASSQERGQGRGYTF. In nucleotides, the CDR3 is TGTGCCAGCAGCCAAGAGAGGGGACAGGGGCGCGGCTACACCTTC.

The CDR3 coding sequence is TGTGCCAGCAGCTCCTTATCTAGCACAGATACGCAGTATTTT. Encoded protein: CASSSLSSTDTQYF. This chain uses TRBV5-8 with TRBJ2-3; D remains ambiguous. V lost 3 bases, J lost 0 bases, and 8 bases lay in between. Germline CDR1 SGHTS, CDR2 YDEGEE. The CDR3 has 14 residues. The full variable domain, in which reference TRBV5-8 and TRBJ2-3 provide the parts outside the CDR3, is EAGVTQSPTHLIKTRGQQATLRCSPISGHTSVYWYQQALGLGLQFLLWYDEGEERNRGNFPPRFSGRQFPNYSSELNVNALELEDSALYLCASSSLSSTDTQYFGPGTRLTVL.

This clone has only a few counts. This chain joins TRBV7-2 and TRBJ2-5; tentative D call: TRBD2 (7 bases). The CDR3 extends over 14 amino acids. Germline V gene sequence: CDR1 SGHTA, CDR2 FQGNSA. V was trimmed by 0 bases and J by 5 bases, leaving 10 bases between them. The CDR3 is CASSLAGGPETQYF. The CDR3 DNA is TGTGCCAGCAGCTTAGCGGGGGGGCCGGAGACCCAGTACTTC.

The chain joins TRBV7-3 to TRBJ2-1; D unresolved. From germline, CDR1 is SGHTA and CDR2 FQGTGA. V lost 5 bases, J lost 4 bases, and 9 bases lay in between. This CDR3 is 13 amino acids long. The CDR3 region has the DNA TGTGCCAGCAGCGTAAACAAGTACAATGAGCAGTTCTTC. This gives the protein CASSVNKYNEQFF.

This chain joins TRBV6-6 and TRBJ2-7, with D perhaps TRBD1 (5 bases). The CDR3 sequence is 13 residues long. V lost 8 bases to trimming and J lost 0 bases, with 11 bases between them. CDR1 and CDR2 (germline): MNHNY, SVGAGI (reference sequence). For the CDR3, the DNA is TGTGCCAGCTCACCCCAGGGCTCCTACGAGCAGTACTTC. Amino acid sequence: CASSPQGSYEQYF.

The genes are TRBV29-1 and TRBJ2-6; tentatively, D is TRBD1 (5 bases). CDR3 length: 14 amino acids. Germline V gene data show CDR1 as SQVTM and CDR2 as ANQGSEA. With 8 bases removed from V and 0 bases from J, the gap between germline ends came to 11 bases. The DNA for the CDR3 is TGCAGCTGCCCTACAGGCTCTGGGGCCAACGTCCTGACTTTC. It codes for CSCPTGSGANVLTF.

The chain couples TRBV7-3 to TRBJ1-2; the D is unclear. Per the germline V gene, CDR1 is SGHTA and CDR2 is FQGTGA. CDR3 size: 14 residues. V was shortened by 4 bases and J by 5 bases, with 14 bases between the two germline ends. The CDR3 protein is CASSYAGRQYGYTF. The CDR3 DNA reads as TGTGCCAGCAGCTATGCGGGTCGTCAGTATGGCTACACCTTC.

This sequence joins TRBV11-2 and TRBJ2-7, with D perhaps TRBD1 (6 bases). Germline V gene lookup returns CDR1 SGHAT and CDR2 FQNNGV. There are 14 residues in the CDR3. V shed 4 bases and J shed 0 bases, with 10 bases lying between them. Here the CDR3 DNA reads TGTGCCAGCAGCTGGGGGCTTAGCTCCTACGAGCAGTACTTC. Encoded protein: CASSWGLSSYEQYF.

The gene calls are TRBV6-5 and TRBJ1-5, with D hard to call. Trimming left V 2 bases short and J 3 bases short, with 11 bases between. Germline V gives CDR1 MNHEY, CDR2 SVGAGI. This CDR3 has 15 residues. As DNA, the CDR3 is TGTGCCAGCAGTTACGAGCGGTCAGCCAATCAGCCCCAGCATTTT. As protein: CASSYERSANQPQHF.

The rearrangement uses TRBV2 and TRBJ1-6; 10 bases are shared with TRBD1. Per the germline V gene, CDR1 is SNHLY and CDR2 is FYNNEI. The CDR3 spans 14 residues. Unmatched junction bases numbered 5, after V lost 5 bases and J lost 10 bases. The CDR3 DNA is TGTGCCAGCAGTCCCGGGACAGGGGTCTCACCCCTCCACTTT. It encodes CASSPGTGVSPLHF.

This clone came up a few times. The chain couples TRBV18 to TRBJ2-7; TRBD2 agrees at 8 bases. There are 14 residues in the CDR3. V shed 5 bases and J 2 bases; nucleotides not matched to a gene: 5. Germline assignment: CDR1 KGHSH and CDR2 LQKENI. The CDR3 loop is CASSIAGPPYEQYF. In DNA form, the CDR3 reads TGTGCCAGCTCAATAGCGGGACCGCCCTACGAGCAGTACTTC.

This clone is a singleton in its sample. This chain joins TRBV6-2 or TRBV6-3 and TRBJ2-7; D unclear. Germline loops: CDR1 MNHEY, CDR2 SVGEGT. CDR3 length: 11 residues. The germline V and J ends were trimmed by 4 bases and 5 bases, with 6 bases remaining between them. The CDR3 sequence: CASSSLHEQYF. The CDR3 nucleotides are TGTGCCAGCAGTTCCCTCCACGAGCAGTACTTC.

The J gene is TRBJ2-3, the V gene TRBV5-1; 9 positions agree with TRBD2. V dropped 0 bases and J dropped 5; count of bases not matched to a gene: 19. The V gene's germline CDR1 is SGHRS and CDR2 YFSETQ. CDR3 length: 20 residues. In DNA, the CDR3 is TGCGCCAGCAGCTTGGCCGGGGCGGGGGGGCCAAGATCGGAGTTAGATACGCAGTATTTT. Its protein is CASSLAGAGGPRSELDTQYF.

This sequence joins TRBV28 and TRBJ1-2; TRBD1 might be the D (6 bases). This CDR3 has 13 residues. V was trimmed by 6 bases and J by 7 bases, leaving 15 bases between them. From germline, CDR1 is MDHEN and CDR2 SYDVKM. The CDR3 coding sequence is TGTGCCAGCAGACCACAGGGTGTCGGTGGCTACACCTTC. This encodes CASRPQGVGGYTF.

The chain couples TRBV5-1 to TRBJ1-2; no definite D call. Germline V lookup: CDR1 SGHRS, CDR2 YFSETQ. V lost 0 bases and J 8 bases, leaving 8 bases between the germline ends. The CDR3 has 12 amino acids. The CDR3 is CASSLGTRGYTF. DNA for the CDR3: TGCGCCAGCAGCTTGGGCACCAGAGGCTACACCTTC.